Following are 2 T cell receptor beta chains from one sample sequenced in a study of blood T cell repertoires in COVID-19. Profiling relied on immunoSEQ multiplex PCR, and the TCRdb table lists in-frame clones only, not all of them. The sample has roughly 320,000 clones, 70% to 90% seen once. The material sequenced was peripheral blood. The receptors here all came from a human donor in a cohort sampled during active COVID-19.

The genes are TRBV5-4 and TRBJ1-2; D unclear. The germline V gene encodes CDR1 SGHNT and CDR2 YYREEE (reference sequence). The CDR3 is 16 amino acids. Trimming pared 2 bases from V and 2 bases from J, leaving 16 bases between. The CDR3, as DNA: TGTGCCAGCAGCTTCTTTATTCTTGGCGGAAACTATGGCTACACCTTC. Translating it yields CASSFFILGGNYGYTF.

V and J are TRBV29-1 and TRBJ1-4; TRBD1 aligns across 9 bases. Germline values: CDR1 SQVTM, CDR2 ANQGSEA. CDR3 length: 14 amino acids. The V gene end was trimmed by 5 bases and the J gene end by 5 bases; junction bases not matched to a gene: 6. The CDR3 protein is CSVSTGTGNEKLFF. CDR3 sequence (DNA): TGCAGCGTTTCGACCGGGACAGGGAATGAAAAACTGTTTTTT.